The clone carrying this TCR beta chain was counted ten times or more. The antigen is undetermined. The CDR3 spans 14 residues. Germline CDR1 reads ENHRY; CDR2 reads SYGVKD. V lost 2 bases to trimming and J lost 7 bases; unmatched junction nucleotides: 5. Every isolated RNA sample was fully reverse transcribed, so sequencing captured expressed TCRB transcripts. Assay used: immunoSEQ multiplex PCR; TCRdb lists only in-frame clones, some missing. The sample lists around 340,000 clones, roughly 9% occurring once. The sample belongs to a study of beta chain features in type 1 diabetes. Sorting of CD4+ naive, central memory, regulatory and stem cell-like memory cells was performed via CD45RO/CCR7/CD25/CD127/CD95/CD27. Sorted populations all had greater than 95% purity. Notes on the study in general: Within each of all four CD4+ subsets, Type 1 diabetes patients had TCRB CDR3s that were moderately but significantly shorter. Compared to healthy donors, patients appeared to have naive, central memory and Treg TCRB repertoires that were more alike.

J is TRBJ2-1 and V is TRBV10-3; TRBD1 agrees at 7 bases. Sequenced material: central memory CD4+ T cells from blood. The sequence came from a man aged 30 to 39 with type 1 diabetes. This CDR3 reads CAISENRGGNEQFF. DNA for the CDR3: TGTGCCATCAGTGAGAACAGGGGTGGGAATGAGCAGTTCTTC.